The 29 T cell receptor beta chains in this list originate from one sample, sequenced in a study of cytomegalovirus exposure and HLA in healthy donors. The study ran its PCR with 60 Vbeta and 13 Jbeta primers. The table came from immunoSEQ multiplex PCR; TCRdb's copy has only in-frame clones and leaves some out. Seen here are about 35,000 clones, 80% observed once, and the top ten hold 5% to 6.5%. Sequenced: PBMCs. The receptor source for this set is a male donor in good health and CMV-seronegative.

CDR3 protein: CAWSVRTGVPYEQYF. Written as DNA, the CDR3 is TGTGCCTGGAGTGTACGAACAGGGGTCCCCTACGAGCAGTACTTC. The chain couples TRBV30 to TRBJ2-7; 7 positions agree with TRBD1. Germline lookup yields CDR1 GTSNPN and CDR2 SVGIG (reference sequence). J was trimmed by 2 bases and V by 0 bases; bases with no gene match: 7. The CDR3 has 15 residues. The whole variable domain, remainder taken from reference TRBV30 and TRBJ2-7, is SQTIHQWPATLVQPVGSPLSLECTVEGTSNPNLYWYRQAAGRGLQLLFYSVGIGQISSEVPQNLSASRPQDRQFILSSKKLLLSDSGFYLCAWSVRTGVPYEQYFGPGTRLTVT.

V usage is TRBV4-1 and J usage is TRBJ2-7, with 11 bases that match TRBD2. Germline trimming cut 4 bases from V and 5 bases from J; bases unmatched to any gene: 7. CDR3 length: 15 amino acids. In germline, CDR1 is MGHRA, CDR2 YSYEKL. DNA of the CDR3: TGCGCCAGCAGCCCAATTAGCGGGAGGGCCCACGAGCAGTACTTC. This codes for CASSPISGRAHEQYF.

This clone was counted a single time. The V call is TRBV7-6, the J call TRBJ2-7; D not resolved. Trimming removed 5 bases at V and 0 bases at J, with 8 bases between. The V gene's germline CDR1 is SGHVS and CDR2 FNYEAQ. The CDR3 spans 13 residues. The CDR3 coding sequence is TGTGCCAGCAGCAGAGGTTTCTCCTACGAGCAGTACTTC. This sequence encodes CASSRGFSYEQYF.

The J gene is TRBJ1-1, the V gene TRBV18; D not resolved. This CDR3 comprises 15 residues. Trimming cost V 3 bases and J 3 bases, with 14 bases left between them. Germline values: CDR1 KGHSH, CDR2 LQKENI. In DNA, the CDR3 is TGTGCCAGCTCACCGAACATGCCGTCAGACACTGAAGCTTTCTTT. Its protein product is CASSPNMPSDTEAFF.

This clone has more than one count but fewer than ten. This chain links TRBV10-1 with TRBJ2-1, with a weak D call TRBD2 (6 bases). This CDR3 has 12 residues. V was clipped by 2 bases and J by 13 bases, with 12 bases between them. Germline V lookup: CDR1 WNHNN, CDR2 SYGVQD (reference sequence). The CDR3 is CASSEAGKFQFF. CDR3 bases: TGCGCCAGCAGTGAGGCGGGAAAATTCCAGTTCTTC.

This chain uses TRBV25-1 with TRBJ2-3, with D tentatively TRBD1 (8 bases). Germline values: CDR1 MGHDK, CDR2 SYGVNS. Between the trimmed V and J ends, which lost 8 bases and 14 bases, there was a span of 23 bases. CDR3 length: 13 amino acids. The CDR3 DNA follows: TGTGCCAGCTGGGGGGGTCCCAGGGGGCATTCGTATTTT. This sequence encodes CASWGGPRGHSYF.

In DNA form, the CDR3 reads TGTGCCAGCAGCTTGGCCGAGAACACTGAAGCTTTCTTT. Its translation: CASSLAENTEAFF. The V call is TRBV7-6, the J call TRBJ1-1, with D unresolved. The length of the CDR3 is 13 residues. Trimming took 3 bases from V and 1 from J, leaving 6 bases between them. Looked up from germline, CDR1 is SGHVS and CDR2 is FNYEAQ.

The J gene is TRBJ1-5, the V gene TRBV4-3; the D gene is possibly TRBD1 (5 bases). CDR1 LGHNA and CDR2 YSLEER come from the germline V gene. V was clipped by 0 bases and J by 2 bases, with 23 bases between them. This CDR3 has 20 amino acids. The CDR3 sequence is CASSQDPAGRSNRGNQPQHF. The CDR3 coding sequence is TGCGCCAGCAGCCAAGATCCTGCAGGGAGGTCCAATAGGGGCAATCAGCCCCAGCATTTT.

The rearrangement links TRBV6-5 to TRBJ2-7; TRBD1 might be the D (5 bases). The CDR3 is made up of 14 amino acids. Per germline, CDR1 MNHEY and CDR2 SVGAGI. Deletions cut 3 bases from V and 3 bases from J, with 12 bases between. The CDR3 region has the DNA TGTGCCAGCAGTTATAGGGCAGGGCGCTACGAGCAGTACTTC. Translated: CASSYRAGRYEQYF.

The rearrangement uses TRBV6-6 and TRBJ1-1, with D perhaps TRBD1 (6 bases). V gave up 5 bases and J gave up 1 base, with 11 bases separating them. The CDR3 runs 14 residues. Per the germline V gene, CDR1 is MNHNY and CDR2 is SVGAGI (reference sequence). Written as DNA, the CDR3 is TGTGCCAGCAGTATCCAGGGGCAGAACACTGAAGCTTTCTTT. Its protein product is CASSIQGQNTEAFF.

The rearrangement joins TRBV19 to TRBJ2-7; the D is unclear. Trimming stripped 4 bases from V and 5 bases from J, with 9 bases between. The germline V gene has CDR1 LNHDA and CDR2 SQIVND (reference sequence). The CDR3 loop spans 12 amino acids. This CDR3 reads CASSSWQDEQYF. The CDR3 DNA follows: TGTGCCAGTAGTAGTTGGCAGGACGAGCAGTACTTC.

This sequence joins TRBV5-8 and TRBJ1-2; no clear D gene. Germline values: CDR1 SGHTS, CDR2 YDEGEE. The CDR3 totals 12 residues. Trimming removed 1 base at V and 5 bases at J, with 6 bases between. The CDR3 loop reads CASSLTSYGYTF. In DNA form, the CDR3 reads TGTGCCAGCAGCTTGACATCTTATGGCTACACCTTC.

This chain links TRBV4-1 with TRBJ1-1, with 7 bases identical to TRBD1. The germline V gene encodes CDR1 MGHRA and CDR2 YSYEKL. V trimming: 0 bases; J trimming: 4 bases; junction bases outside the gene matches: 5. The CDR3 loop spans 15 amino acids. The CDR3 nucleotides read TGCGCCAGCAGCCAAGAGTGGAACAGGGGCACTGAAGCTTTCTTT. Translating gives CASSQEWNRGTEAFF.

V is TRBV7-6 and J is TRBJ2-5; maybe TRBD2 (5 bases). The length of the CDR3 is 14 residues. In germline, CDR1 is SGHVS, CDR2 FNYEAQ. Trimming shortened V by 7 bases and J by 4 bases, and 16 bases separated the two germline ends. The CDR3 DNA sequence: TGTGCCAGCACCCTAACGGGGTTCGCAGAGACCCAGTACTTC. As protein: CASTLTGFAETQYF.

The V gene is TRBV30, the J gene TRBJ1-5; a weak D match, TRBD1 (6 bases). V was cut by 1 base and J by 7 bases, with 11 bases left in between. Germline V gene lookup returns CDR1 GTSNPN and CDR2 SVGIG (reference sequence). This CDR3 contains 13 residues. DNA of the CDR3: TGTGCCTGGAGTGGGACAGCGGAGCAGCCCCAGCATTTT. It translates to CAWSGTAEQPQHF.

The chain couples TRBV7-8 to TRBJ2-5; possibly TRBD2 for D (7 bases). This CDR3 region has 14 residues. From germline, CDR1 is SGHVS and CDR2 FQNEAQ. Trimming shortened V by 1 base and J by 5 bases, and 11 bases separated the two germline ends. The CDR3, as DNA: TGTGCCAGCAGCTTAGTAGGGAGGGGGGAGACCCAGTACTTC. Translated: CASSLVGRGETQYF.

This clone has more than one count but fewer than ten. The J gene is TRBJ1-1, the V gene TRBV5-6; no reliable D call. The CDR3 has 13 amino acids. Germline V gene sequence: CDR1 SGHDT, CDR2 YYEEEE. V lost 2 bases and J 4 bases, leaving 9 bases between the germline ends. The CDR3 reads CASSFGSGTEAFF. The CDR3 DNA reads TGTGCCAGCAGCTTCGGGAGCGGCACTGAAGCTTTCTTT.

This clone has a single count. The CDR3 DNA is TGTGCCAGCTCATCAAAAGAGACCCAGTACTTC. This codes for CASSSKETQYF. This chain uses TRBV18 with TRBJ2-5, with D unclear. This CDR3 contains 11 residues. V was pared by 5 bases and J by 3 bases, with 4 bases between. Germline V lookup: CDR1 KGHSH, CDR2 LQKENI.

This chain links TRBV28 with TRBJ1-2; D gene unclear. The germline gives CDR1 MDHEN, CDR2 SYDVKM. Trimming stripped 9 bases from V and 6 bases from J, with 17 bases between. This CDR3 contains 13 residues. CDR3 coding DNA: TGTGCCAGTAGCCCCCGGACCGGGAATGGCTACACCTTC. Protein product: CASSPRTGNGYTF.

The chain employs TRBV28 and TRBJ1-6, with 8 bases aligning to TRBD1. CDR3 length: 17 amino acids. Trimming at V came to 1 base and at J to 3 bases, leaving 5 bases not matched to a gene. In germline, CDR1 is MDHEN, CDR2 SYDVKM. The chain's CDR3 is CASSLSGTGLYNSPLHF. For the CDR3, the DNA is TGTGCCAGCAGTTTATCCGGGACAGGACTCTATAATTCACCCCTCCACTTT.

This chain connects TRBV19 to TRBJ2-7; weak D call: TRBD2 (5 bases). The germline CDR1 and CDR2 sequences are LNHDA and SQIVND (reference sequence). This CDR3 has 15 residues. Trimming removed 5 bases from V and 3 bases from J, with 17 bases in between. The CDR3 bases are TGTGCCAGTAGTGCGGGTTACCATTTGGGCTACGAGCAGTACTTC. This sequence encodes CASSAGYHLGYEQYF. The full variable domain, in which reference TRBV19 and TRBJ2-7 provide the parts outside the CDR3, is DGGITQSPKYLFRKEGQNVTLSCEQNLNHDAMYWYRQDPGQGLRLIYYSQIVNDFQKGDIAEGYSVSREKKESFPLTVTSAQKNPTAFYLCASSAGYHLGYEQYFGPGTRLTVT.

There are a few counts of this clone. V and J are TRBV5-1 and TRBJ1-1, with D unresolved. Germline CDR1 is SGHRS and CDR2 is YFSETQ. There are 14 residues in the CDR3. V shed 2 bases and J shed 2 bases, with 10 bases lying between them. CDR3 sequence (DNA): TGCGCCAGCAGCTTAATGGAGGGAAACACTGAAGCTTTCTTT. Its translation is CASSLMEGNTEAFF.

The chain links TRBV4-3 to TRBJ1-2, with D perhaps matching TRBD1 (6 bases). Per the germline V gene, CDR1 is LGHNA and CDR2 is YSLEER. CDR3 size: 16 residues. Trimming cost V 0 bases and J 4 bases, with 15 bases left between them. The CDR3 reads CASSQDLGGAGYGYTF. CDR3 nucleotide sequence: TGCGCCAGCAGCCAAGATCTTGGGGGCGCGGGCTATGGCTACACCTTC.

J is TRBJ2-3 and V is TRBV14; tentatively, D is TRBD1 (5 bases). This CDR3 is built from 15 residues. The V gene's germline CDR1 is SGHDN and CDR2 FVKESK. V was trimmed by 4 bases and J by 2 bases, leaving 13 bases between them. CDR3 sequence (DNA): TGTGCCAGCAGCCTCCTTGGGGCTACCACAGATACGCAGTATTTT. Its translation is CASSLLGATTDTQYF.

This chain connects TRBV7-2 to TRBJ2-7, with 10 bases fitting TRBD1. Germline CDR1 is SGHTA and CDR2 is FQGNSA. V gave up 3 bases and J gave up 4 bases; unmatched junction bases: 6. The length of the CDR3 is 15 residues. The CDR3 DNA is TGTGCCAGCAGCTTTGCCGGGACAGGGGTGTACGAGCAGTACTTC. This codes for CASSFAGTGVYEQYF.

This chain uses TRBV4-1 with TRBJ1-1; 9 nucleotides agree with TRBD1. The CDR3 runs 16 residues. Trimming took 0 bases from V and 1 from J; bases not matched to a gene: 3. CDR1 and CDR2 from the germline V gene are MGHRA and YSYEKL. CDR3 sequence reads: CASSQDMGQGNTEAFF. In DNA form, the CDR3 reads TGCGCCAGCAGCCAAGATATGGGACAGGGGAACACTGAAGCTTTCTTT.

The J gene is TRBJ2-3, the V gene TRBV19, with 11 bases matching TRBD2. The J segment lost 5 bases and the V segment lost 6 bases, leaving 1 base of the junction unmatched. From germline, CDR1 is LNHDA and CDR2 SQIVND (reference sequence). This CDR3 comprises 13 residues. The CDR3 coding sequence is TGTGCCAGTAGCGGACTAGCGGGAGATACGCAGTATTTT. Residues: CASSGLAGDTQYF.

In its sample, this clone was seen once. V is TRBV6-1 and J is TRBJ2-7; 7 bases fit TRBD1. Germline V gene sequence: CDR1 MNHNS, CDR2 SASEGT. There are 14 residues in the CDR3. V lost 7 bases to trimming and J lost 2 bases; unmatched junction nucleotides: 8. CDR3 sequence reads: CASKIRQGPYEQYF. The CDR3 bases are TGTGCCAGCAAAATCCGACAGGGCCCCTACGAGCAGTACTTC.

This clone was counted once. In DNA, the CDR3 is TGTGCCAGCAGTTCTGCGGCCGCTCGCGAGCAGTACTTC. This gives the protein CASSSAAAREQYF. V is TRBV28 and J is TRBJ2-7, with unresolved D. The CDR3 contains 13 residues. Trimming took 4 bases from V and 6 from J, leaving 13 bases between them. Looked up from germline, CDR1 is MDHEN and CDR2 is SYDVKM.